Listed below are T cell receptor beta chains from one sample, sequenced in a study of T cell changes during pregnancy in multiple sclerosis. TCRdb keeps only in-frame clones here, not all; method: immunoSEQ multiplex PCR. Among 35,000 to 50,000 clones, about 85% were seen once, and the ten largest hold approximately 0.92%. The sample consisted of CD4+ T cells from peripheral blood mononuclear cells, taken after pregnancy. Receptor source: a female donor with multiple sclerosis, enrolled in a pregnancy study. The CDR3 runs from the conserved cysteine through the conserved F or W. A D gene is named only where the DNA matches it firmly. Size values are once, few and many counts, or a class for expanded clones, and some rows have none.

d_call j_call clone_size v_call cdr3_nt cdr3_aa
- TRBJ1-3 - TRBV6-6 TGTGCCAGCATATGGCAGGGAGGAAACACCATATATTTT CASIWQGGNTIYF
- TRBJ2-3 - TRBV6-1 TGTGCCAGCATCCGAGGGGCGGGACAGCTAGATACGCAGTATTTT CASIRGAGQLDTQYF
- TRBJ2-2 few TRBV11-2 TGTGCCAGCAGCCCGGACTGGCTGTCCAGGGAGCTGTTTTTT CASSPDWLSRELFF
- TRBJ1-1 - TRBV9 TGTGCCAGCAGCAAACTGACAGCGAACACTGAAGCTTTCTTT CASSKLTANTEAFF
- TRBJ1-1 - TRBV9 TGTGCCAGCAGCACAGGTTGGAGTACTGAAGCTTTCTTT CASSTGWSTEAFF
TRBD1 TRBJ2-7 - TRBV7-9 TGTGCCAGCAGCCCCCGGACAGGGCCCTACGAGCAGTACTTC CASSPRTGPYEQYF
TRBD1 TRBJ1-5 - TRBV18 TGTGCCAGCTCAACCCAGGGGGCTCCTCAGCATTTT CASSTQGAPQHF
TRBD2 TRBJ2-1 - TRBV7-2 TGTGCCAGCAGCCGCAGCGGGGGCAGCTCCTACAATGAGCAGTTCTTC CASSRSGGSSYNEQFF
- TRBJ2-5 - TRBV4-3 TGCGCCAGCAGCCATGCAGGCTACCAAGAGACCCAGTACTTC CASSHAGYQETQYF
TRBD2 TRBJ2-3 - TRBV19 TGTGCCAGTAGTATAGGATCAGCGGGGGGGCCCACAGATACGCAGTATTTT CASSIGSAGGPTDTQYF
- TRBJ2-1 - TRBV11-2 TGTGCCAGCAGCTTAGGGGGCAGGCCCACCTCTCTCTCCTACAATGAGCAGTTCTTC CASSLGGRPTSLSYNEQFF
- TRBJ2-3 - TRBV29-1 TGCAGCGTTAGTCGGGGATACACAGATACGCAGTATTTT CSVSRGYTDTQYF
- TRBJ1-1 - TRBV7-8 TGTGCCAGCAGCTTAGACTCGGGGGGGCGACACACTGAAGCTTTCTTT CASSLDSGGRHTEAFF
TRBD1 TRBJ1-1 - TRBV28 TGTGCCAGCAGTTTCGGGCTTTGGTCGGGACAGGGGAACACTGAAGCTTTCTTT CASSFGLWSGQGNTEAFF
TRBD1 TRBJ2-3 - TRBV11-2 TGTGCCAGCAGCTTAGTCGGGACAGGGCTAAGAGATACGCAGTATTTT CASSLVGTGLRDTQYF
- TRBJ1-5 few TRBV11-2 TGTGCCAGCAGCGGGACTGCTGCCCAATCAGGGCCCCAGCATTTT CASSGTAAQSGPQHF
- TRBJ2-7 - TRBV11-3 TGTGCCAGCAGCTTAGAGGACAGCTACGAGCAGTACTTC CASSLEDSYEQYF
TRBD2 TRBJ2-5 - TRBV5-4 TGTGCCAGCAGCTTAAGCGGGGGGGTTTGTTACTTC CASSLSGGVCYF